These 18 T cell receptor beta chains were all obtained from the same sample, sequenced in a study of radiotherapy plus CTLA-4 blockade in lung cancer. Sequenced by immunoSEQ multiplex PCR; TCRdb stores in-frame clones only, minus some. The sample lists some 78,000 clones; more than 75% were seen once. This material consisted of peripheral blood, taken from a patient treated with radiotherapy plus ipilimumab. These receptors came from a human donor with non-small cell lung cancer who had stable disease on radiotherapy plus ipilimumab.

The chain links TRBV28 to TRBJ1-5, with TRBD1 as a possible D gene (6 bases). The CDR3 runs 14 residues. Germline CDR1 reads MDHEN; CDR2 reads SYDVKM. V was clipped by 6 bases and J by 3 bases, with 12 bases between them. CDR3 nucleotides: TGTGCCAGCAGCCCCGGACAGTTCAATCAGCCCCAGCATTTT. Amino acids: CASSPGQFNQPQHF.

The V gene is TRBV9, the J gene TRBJ2-3; TRBD1 matches 10 bases. This CDR3 comprises 16 residues. Germline CDR1 and CDR2: SGDLS and YYNGEE. V gave up 3 bases and J gave up 3 bases; unmatched junction bases: 7. CDR3 sequence reads: CASSGFGTGVTDTQYF. Here the CDR3 DNA reads TGTGCCAGCAGCGGATTTGGGACAGGGGTAACAGATACGCAGTATTTT.

J is TRBJ1-4 and V is TRBV2, with D unclear. The CDR3 has 17 residues. Trimming stripped 6 bases from V and 8 bases from J, with 25 bases between. Germline CDR1 reads SNHLY; CDR2 reads FYNNEI. The CDR3 here is CASRLFRGVGLGEKLFF. CDR3 nucleotide sequence: TGTGCCAGCAGGCTCTTTCGGGGAGTCGGGTTAGGGGAAAAACTGTTTTTT.

The chain uses TRBV11-1 and TRBJ1-2; 11 positions match TRBD1. Trimming cost V 5 bases and J 8 bases; bases outside gene matches: 7. The CDR3 has 14 residues. Germline CDR1 reads SGHAT; CDR2 reads FQDESV (reference sequence). CDR3 DNA: TGTGCCAGCAGCCTGGACAGGGGGCGCGGCGGCTACACCTTC. This encodes CASSLDRGRGGYTF.

The CDR3 coding sequence is TGTGCCAGTTCCCGAAGGGCCGGGAGAACAGATACGCAGTATTTT. Translating gives CASSRRAGRTDTQYF. This rearrangement joins TRBV19 to TRBJ2-3; a possible D gene is TRBD2 (6 bases). This CDR3 contains 15 residues. Germline assignment: CDR1 LNHDA and CDR2 SQIVND (reference sequence). The V and J ends lost 8 bases and 3 bases respectively, with 18 bases between them.

This clone has more than one count but fewer than ten. The chain employs TRBV10-3 and TRBJ2-7; 11 bases are shared with TRBD2. CDR1 is ENHRY and CDR2 is SYGVKD in the germline V gene. The CDR3 covers 15 residues. With 2 bases clipped from V and 4 bases from J, the junction kept 4 bases outside the gene matches. The CDR3 DNA is TGTGCCATCAGTGAGCCCGGGACTAGCGGTTACGAGCAGTACTTC. Translating it yields CAISEPGTSGYEQYF.

The gene calls are TRBV27 and TRBJ2-2, with D perhaps given as TRBD1 or TRBD2 (6 bases each). The V end was cut by 4 bases, the J end by 4 bases, with 13 bases between. Germline CDR1 reads MNHEY; CDR2 reads SMNVEV (reference sequence). This CDR3 region has 15 residues. For the CDR3, the DNA is TGTGCCAGCAGTTACCGAGGGGGGAGCACCGGGGAGCTGTTTTTT. Its protein is CASSYRGGSTGELFF.

The chain couples TRBV27 to TRBJ2-7; 7 nucleotides line up with TRBD1. J gave up 3 bases and V 6 bases, and 11 bases lay outside the gene matches. This CDR3 spans 15 amino acids. CDR1 and CDR2 (germline): MNHEY, SMNVEV (reference sequence). The CDR3 sequence is CASSLDRASNYEQYF. CDR3 sequence (DNA): TGTGCCAGCAGCCTAGACAGGGCCTCTAACTACGAGCAGTACTTC.

CDR3 DNA: TGTGCCAGCAGTTTGGGGGGACTAGTCACAGATACGCAGTATTTT. It codes for CASSLGGLVTDTQYF. This chain uses TRBV28 with TRBJ2-3, with 8 bases matching TRBD2. This CDR3 has 15 amino acids. Trimming took 3 bases from V and 2 from J; bases not matched to a gene: 4. Germline V gives CDR1 MDHEN, CDR2 SYDVKM.

The genes are TRBV5-8 and TRBJ2-7, with D perhaps TRBD1 (5 bases). V was pared by 5 bases and J by 2 bases, with 20 bases between. Germline V gene lookup returns CDR1 SGHTS and CDR2 YDEGEE. The CDR3 sequence is 16 residues long. The CDR3 reads CASRLPFKTVPYEQYF. CDR3 in DNA: TGTGCCAGCAGACTTCCGTTTAAGACAGTTCCCTACGAGCAGTACTTC.

V gene TRBV27 combines with J gene TRBJ1-1, with 7 bases fitting TRBD1. The CDR3 is 17 residues long. V lost 4 bases and J lost 4; bases outside the gene matches: 15. The germline V gene has CDR1 MNHEY and CDR2 SMNVEV (reference sequence). The CDR3 nucleotides are TGTGCCAGCAGTTGGGCAGGGGATGGCAGGGGGAGCACTGAAGCTTTCTTT. Translating it yields CASSWAGDGRGSTEAFF.

The CDR3 coding sequence is TGTGCCAGCAGTTTTTTGGATTCACCCCTCCACTTT. Translation gives CASSFLDSPLHF. The genes are TRBV27 and TRBJ1-6; D unclear. Trimming took off 3 bases at V and 8 bases at J, with 5 bases between the two ends. Germline V gene data show CDR1 as MNHEY and CDR2 as SMNVEV (reference sequence). The CDR3 consists of 12 residues.

This clone was seen a few times. CDR3 DNA sequence: TGTGCCAGTAGTATTCCTAGCGGGGTTACCTACAATGAGCAGTTCTTC. Its protein is CASSIPSGVTYNEQFF. The rearrangement links TRBV19 to TRBJ2-1; TRBD2 aligns across 9 bases. The junction had 5 bases not matched to a gene; V was cut back by 3 bases and J by 2 bases. The length of the CDR3 is 16 residues. Germline V gives CDR1 LNHDA, CDR2 SQIVND (reference sequence).

The chain combines TRBV6-5 with TRBJ2-7; 8 bases align to TRBD2. V shed 4 bases, J shed 3 bases, and the junction held 11 bases outside the gene matches. Per the germline V gene, CDR1 is MNHEY and CDR2 is SVGAGI. The CDR3 length is 16 residues. CDR3 bases: TGTGCCAGCAGTTCTCCCGTAGGAAGCGGGAGCTACGAGCAGTACTTC. Translated: CASSSPVGSGSYEQYF.

The J gene is TRBJ1-3, the V gene TRBV20-1, with D unclear. V was shortened by 5 bases and J by 4 bases, with 6 bases between the two germline ends. Germline values: CDR1 DFQATT, CDR2 SNEGSKA (reference sequence). This CDR3 is 11 amino acids long. CDR3 amino acids: CSAFAGNTIYF. The CDR3 DNA is TGCAGTGCTTTCGCCGGAAACACCATATATTTT.

The V and J genes are TRBV11-3 and TRBJ2-1, with TRBD2 matching 9 bases. The CDR3 is 17 amino acids. CDR1 and CDR2 (germline): SGHNT, YENEEA. Trimming at V came to 1 base and at J to 4 bases, leaving 8 bases not matched to a gene. CDR3 loop: CASSLVRPGLAYNEQFF. The CDR3 DNA reads as TGTGCCAGCAGCTTAGTAAGACCGGGACTAGCATACAATGAGCAGTTCTTC.

This clone has just one count. The rearrangement uses TRBV7-3 and TRBJ2-1; D remains ambiguous. The V end lost 5 bases, the J end lost 6 bases, and 11 bases lay between the germline ends. The CDR3 extends over 13 amino acids. The germline V gene has CDR1 SGHTA and CDR2 FQGTGA. The CDR3, as DNA: TGTGCCAGCAGCCTATCGACCCTCAATGAGCAGTTCTTC. This gives the protein CASSLSTLNEQFF.

The genes are TRBV6-4 and TRBJ1-1, with D possibly matching TRBD1 (6 bases). Germline lookup yields CDR1 MRHNA and CDR2 SNTAGT. V gave up 4 bases and J gave up 4 bases, with 10 bases separating them. CDR3 length: 13 residues. The CDR3, as DNA: TGTGCCAGCAGTGTCAAAGGGGGCACTGAAGCTTTCTTT. Its translation is CASSVKGGTEAFF.